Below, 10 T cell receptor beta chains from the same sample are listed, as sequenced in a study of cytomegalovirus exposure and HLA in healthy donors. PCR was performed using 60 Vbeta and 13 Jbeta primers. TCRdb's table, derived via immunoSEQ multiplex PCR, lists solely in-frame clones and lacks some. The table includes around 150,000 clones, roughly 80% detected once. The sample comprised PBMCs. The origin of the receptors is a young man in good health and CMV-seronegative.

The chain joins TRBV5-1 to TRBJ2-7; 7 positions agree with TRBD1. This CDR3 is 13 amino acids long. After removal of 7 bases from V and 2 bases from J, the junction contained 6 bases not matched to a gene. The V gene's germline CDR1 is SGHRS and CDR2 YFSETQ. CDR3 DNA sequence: TGCGCCAGCGGTGCCGGACAGGCCTACGAGCAGTACTTC. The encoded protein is CASGAGQAYEQYF.

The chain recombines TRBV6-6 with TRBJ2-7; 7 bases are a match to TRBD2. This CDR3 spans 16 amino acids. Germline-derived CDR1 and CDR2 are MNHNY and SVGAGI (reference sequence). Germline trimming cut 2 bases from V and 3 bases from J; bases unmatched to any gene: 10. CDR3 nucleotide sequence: TGTGCCAGCAGTTACGGGCGGGGGAGATTGGGCTACGAGCAGTACTTC. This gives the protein CASSYGRGRLGYEQYF.

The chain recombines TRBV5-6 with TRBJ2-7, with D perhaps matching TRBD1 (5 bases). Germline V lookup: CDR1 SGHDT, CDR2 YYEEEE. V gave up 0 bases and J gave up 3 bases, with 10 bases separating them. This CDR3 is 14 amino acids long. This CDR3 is CASSLADTLYEQYF. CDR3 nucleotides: TGTGCCAGCAGCTTGGCGGACACCCTCTACGAGCAGTACTTC.

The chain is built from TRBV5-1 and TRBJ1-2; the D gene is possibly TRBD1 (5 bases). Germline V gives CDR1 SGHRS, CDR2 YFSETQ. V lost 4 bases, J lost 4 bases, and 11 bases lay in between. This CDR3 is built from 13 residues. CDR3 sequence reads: CASSTGGAYGYTF. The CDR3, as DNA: TGCGCCAGCAGCACCGGTGGGGCCTATGGCTACACCTTC.

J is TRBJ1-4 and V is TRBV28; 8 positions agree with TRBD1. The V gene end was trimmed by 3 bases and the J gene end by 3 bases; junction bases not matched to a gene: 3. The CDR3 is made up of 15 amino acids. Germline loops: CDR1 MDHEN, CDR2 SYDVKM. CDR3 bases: TGTGCCAGCAGTTTCGACAGGGGCCCTAATGAAAAACTGTTTTTT. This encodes CASSFDRGPNEKLFF.

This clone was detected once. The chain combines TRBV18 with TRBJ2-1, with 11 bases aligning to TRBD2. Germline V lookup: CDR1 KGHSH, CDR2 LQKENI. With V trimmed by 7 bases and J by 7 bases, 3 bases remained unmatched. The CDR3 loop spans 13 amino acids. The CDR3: CASLTSGDNEQFF. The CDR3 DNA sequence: TGTGCCAGCTTGACTAGCGGGGATAATGAGCAGTTCTTC. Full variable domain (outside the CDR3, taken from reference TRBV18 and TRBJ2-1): NAGVMQNPRHLVRRRGQEARLRCSPMKGHSHVYWYRQLPEEGLKFMVYLQKENIIDESGMPKERFSAEFPKEGPSILRIQQVVRGDSAAYFCASLTSGDNEQFFGPGTRLTVL.

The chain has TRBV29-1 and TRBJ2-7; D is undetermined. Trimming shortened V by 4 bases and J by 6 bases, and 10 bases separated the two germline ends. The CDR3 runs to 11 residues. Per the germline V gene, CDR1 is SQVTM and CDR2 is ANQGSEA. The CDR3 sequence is CSVGRVTEQYF. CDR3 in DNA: TGCAGCGTTGGCCGGGTTACCGAGCAGTACTTC.

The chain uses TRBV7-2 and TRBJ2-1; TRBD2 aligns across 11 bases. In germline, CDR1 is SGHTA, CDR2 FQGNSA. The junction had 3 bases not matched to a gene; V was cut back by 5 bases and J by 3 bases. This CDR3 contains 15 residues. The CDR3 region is CASSPGTSGYNEQFF. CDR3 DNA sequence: TGTGCCAGCAGCCCAGGGACTAGCGGCTACAATGAGCAGTTCTTC.

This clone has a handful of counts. The chain's CDR3 is CASSASTGANVLTF. CDR3 nucleotides: TGTGCCAGCAGCGCGAGTACTGGGGCCAACGTCCTGACTTTC. The V gene is TRBV7-9, the J gene TRBJ2-6, with D uncertain. The CDR3 contains 14 residues. Germline lookup yields CDR1 SEHNR and CDR2 FQNEAQ (reference sequence). V lost 5 bases, J lost 2 bases, and 7 bases lay in between.

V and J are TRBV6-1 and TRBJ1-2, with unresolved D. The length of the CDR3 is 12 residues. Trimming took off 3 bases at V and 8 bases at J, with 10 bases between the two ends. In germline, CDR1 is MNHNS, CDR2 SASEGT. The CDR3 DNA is TGTGCCAGCAGTGAGTCGAGTATAGGCTACACCTTC. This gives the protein CASSESSIGYTF.